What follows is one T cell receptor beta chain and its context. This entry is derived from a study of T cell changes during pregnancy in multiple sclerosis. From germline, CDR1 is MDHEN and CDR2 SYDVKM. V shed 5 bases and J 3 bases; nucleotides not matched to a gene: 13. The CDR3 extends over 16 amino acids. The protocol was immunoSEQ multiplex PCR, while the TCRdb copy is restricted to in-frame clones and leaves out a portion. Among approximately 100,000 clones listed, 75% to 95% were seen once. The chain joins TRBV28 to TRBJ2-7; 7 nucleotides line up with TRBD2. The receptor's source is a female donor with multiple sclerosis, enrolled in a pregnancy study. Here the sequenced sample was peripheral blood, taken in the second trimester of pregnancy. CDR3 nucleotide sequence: TGTGCCAGCAGTCCGTTCGAAAGTGCGGGAGACTACGAGCAGTACTTC. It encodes CASSPFESAGDYEQYF.